Sequencing of this TCR beta chain was carried out in a study of shared T cell receptors in the human thymus. Clones were read by immunoSEQ multiplex PCR, and TCRdb kept only the in-frame ones, dropping some. Altogether over 350,000 clones are present, about 95% being singletons, with the ten largest covering about 0.02%. The V gene end was trimmed by 7 bases and the J gene end by 5 bases; junction bases not matched to a gene: 8. The CDR3 is 14 amino acids. CDR1 is LNHDA, CDR2 SQIVND, per germline (reference sequence). J is TRBJ2-1 and V is TRBV19; 7 bases match TRBD1. Material for sequencing was thymocytes. The clonotype comes from a human donor. CDR3 sequence: CASTGTAKNNEQFF. The CDR3 coding sequence is TGTGCCAGTACCGGGACAGCCAAGAACAATGAGCAGTTCTTC.